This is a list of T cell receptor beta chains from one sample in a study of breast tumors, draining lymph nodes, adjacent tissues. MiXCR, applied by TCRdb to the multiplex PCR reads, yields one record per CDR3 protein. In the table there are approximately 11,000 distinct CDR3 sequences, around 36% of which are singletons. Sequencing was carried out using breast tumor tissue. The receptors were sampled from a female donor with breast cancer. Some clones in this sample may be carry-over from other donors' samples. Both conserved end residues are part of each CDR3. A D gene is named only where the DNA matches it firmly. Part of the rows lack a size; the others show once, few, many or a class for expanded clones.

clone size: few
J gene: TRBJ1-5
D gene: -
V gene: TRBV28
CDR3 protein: CASSLGSLEPQHF
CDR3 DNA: TGTGCCAGCAGTTTAGGGAGTCTGGAGCCCCAGCATTTT

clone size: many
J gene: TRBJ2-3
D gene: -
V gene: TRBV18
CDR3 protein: CASSRTDTQYF
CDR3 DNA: TGTGCCAGCTCACGCACAGATACGCAGTATTTT

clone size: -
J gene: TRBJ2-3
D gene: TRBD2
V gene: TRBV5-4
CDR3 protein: CASSLSGTITDTQYF
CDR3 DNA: TGTGCCAGCAGCTTATCCGGGACTATCACAGATACGCAGTATTTT

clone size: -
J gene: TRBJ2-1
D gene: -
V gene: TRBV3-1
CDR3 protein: CASSLGLNNEQFF
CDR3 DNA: TGTGCCAGCAGCCTGGGACTCAACAATGAGCAGTTCTTC

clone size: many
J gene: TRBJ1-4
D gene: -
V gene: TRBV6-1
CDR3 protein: CASSVGMGNEKLFF
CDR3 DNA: TGTGCCAGCAGTGTTGGAATGGGTAATGAAAAACTGTTTTTT

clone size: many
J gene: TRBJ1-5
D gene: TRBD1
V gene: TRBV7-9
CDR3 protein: CASSSGTGVANQPQHF
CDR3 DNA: TGTGCCAGCAGCTCCGGGACAGGGGTCGCCAATCAGCCCCAGCATTTT

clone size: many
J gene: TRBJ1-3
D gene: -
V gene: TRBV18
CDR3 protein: CASSPVGRESSGNTIYF
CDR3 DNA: TGTGCCAGCTCACCCGTTGGGAGGGAAAGCTCTGGAAACACCATATATTTT

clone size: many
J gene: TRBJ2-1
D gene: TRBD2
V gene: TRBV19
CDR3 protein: CASSIGLASNEQFF
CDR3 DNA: TGTGCCAGTAGTATTGGACTAGCATCAAATGAGCAGTTCTTC

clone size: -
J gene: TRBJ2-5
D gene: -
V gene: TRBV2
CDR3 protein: CASRTNSRETQCF
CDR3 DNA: TGTGCCAGCAGGACAAATTCCCGGGAGACCCAGTGCTTC

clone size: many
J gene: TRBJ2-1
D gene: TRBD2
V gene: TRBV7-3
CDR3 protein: CASSPTGTSLIGEQFF
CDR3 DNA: TGTGCCAGCAGCCCCACCGGGACTAGCTTGATCGGTGAGCAGTTCTTC

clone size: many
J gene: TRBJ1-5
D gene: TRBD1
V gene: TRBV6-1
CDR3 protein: CASSRDRGLYSNQPQHF
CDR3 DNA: TGTGCCAGCAGTCGGGACAGGGGGTTGTATAGCAATCAGCCCCAGCATTTT

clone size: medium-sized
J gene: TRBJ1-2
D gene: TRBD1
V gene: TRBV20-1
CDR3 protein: CSAQDRVKGYTF
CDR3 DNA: TGCAGTGCCCAGGACAGGGTTAAGGGCTACACCTTC

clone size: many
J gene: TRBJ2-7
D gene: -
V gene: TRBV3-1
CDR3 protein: CASSRRGESEQYF
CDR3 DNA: TGTGCCAGCAGCCGAAGGGGAGAAAGCGAGCAGTACTTC

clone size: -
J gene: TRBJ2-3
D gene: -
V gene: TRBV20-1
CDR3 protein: CSARGRVSTQYF
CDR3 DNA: TGCAGTGCTAGAGGACGAGTCAGTACGCAGTATTTT

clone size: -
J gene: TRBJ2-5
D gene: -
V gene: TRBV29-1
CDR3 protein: CSVDGGTQYF
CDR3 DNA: TGCAGCGTTGATGGGGGGACCCAGTACTTC

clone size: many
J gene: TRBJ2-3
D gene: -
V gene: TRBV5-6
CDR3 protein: CASSSRLVGLAIDTQYF
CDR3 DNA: TGTGCCAGCAGCTCTCGTTTAGTGGGTCTAGCTATTGATACGCAGTATTTT

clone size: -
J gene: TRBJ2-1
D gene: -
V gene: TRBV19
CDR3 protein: CASSKVGLATGVYNEQFF
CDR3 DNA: TGTGCCAGTAGTAAGGTGGGTCTAGCGACCGGGGTTTACAATGAGCAGTTCTTC

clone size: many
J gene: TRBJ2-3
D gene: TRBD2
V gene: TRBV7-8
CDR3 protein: CACSRSGDPTSTDTQYF
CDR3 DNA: TGTGCCTGCAGCCGAAGCGGGGACCCCACTAGCACAGATACGCAGTATTTT

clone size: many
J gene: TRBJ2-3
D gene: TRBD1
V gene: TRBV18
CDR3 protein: CASSRTGRTDTQYF
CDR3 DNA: TGTGCCAGCTCACGGACAGGTAGAACGGATACGCAGTATTTT